Listed here are 7 T cell receptor beta chains from one sample, sequenced in a study of cytomegalovirus exposure and HLA in healthy donors. PCR amplification relied on 60 Vbeta primers (plus 13 Jbeta primers). Assay used: immunoSEQ multiplex PCR; TCRdb lists only in-frame clones, some missing. The repertoire includes 90,000 to 110,000 clones, roughly 70% of them detected once, and 8.4% sits in the top ten. The source material was PBMCs. Source of these receptors: a man aged 35 to 55 in good health and CMV-seronegative.

The chain links TRBV6-1 to TRBJ1-2; D is undetermined. Between the trimmed V and J ends, which lost 6 bases and 2 bases, there was a span of 13 bases. Germline values: CDR1 MNHNS, CDR2 SASEGT. CDR3 size: 14 residues. The CDR3 DNA sequence: TGTGCCAGCAGGGCCCTCGGGGTAAACTATGGCTACACCTTC. Encoded protein: CASRALGVNYGYTF.

This clone was counted a few times. This chain joins TRBV2 and TRBJ2-6; 9 positions agree with TRBD1. Looked up from germline, CDR1 is SNHLY and CDR2 is FYNNEI. This CDR3 contains 17 residues. The V gene end was trimmed by 3 bases and the J gene end by 0 bases; junction bases not matched to a gene: 3. The CDR3 reads CASSEDRGSSGANVLTF. The DNA of the CDR3 is TGTGCCAGCAGTGAGGACAGGGGAAGCTCTGGGGCCAACGTCCTGACTTTC.

V is TRBV5-1 and J is TRBJ2-3, with D unclear. The germline V gene has CDR1 SGHRS and CDR2 YFSETQ. CDR3 length: 11 amino acids. V lost 3 bases and J 3 bases, leaving 2 bases between the germline ends. DNA of the CDR3: TGCGCCAGCAGCTCTACAGATACGCAGTATTTT. Protein product: CASSSTDTQYF.

The chain couples TRBV4-3 to TRBJ2-7, with D possibly TRBD1 on 5 matching bases. CDR3 length: 16 amino acids. Germline-derived CDR1 and CDR2 are LGHNA and YSLEER. V gave up 2 bases and J gave up 5 bases, with 19 bases separating them. In DNA, the CDR3 is TGCGCCAGCAGCCAACGCCAGGGCAGGGCTTGGAACGAGCAGTACTTC. Its protein product is CASSQRQGRAWNEQYF.

The rearrangement joins TRBV9 to TRBJ1-1, with D perhaps TRBD1 (5 bases). Germline V CDR1 and CDR2: SGDLS, YYNGEE. V lost 0 bases and J lost 5, with 14 bases in between. The CDR3 is 15 residues long. CDR3 sequence (DNA): TGTGCCAGCAGCGTAGCTGTCTGGGGGGGGACTGAAGCTTTCTTT. Protein: CASSVAVWGGTEAFF.

V gene TRBV7-2 combines with J gene TRBJ2-3, with TRBD2 matching over 7 bases. Germline CDR1 is SGHTA and CDR2 is FQGNSA. Trimming at V came to 7 bases and at J to 2 bases, leaving 6 bases not matched to a gene. There are 14 residues in the CDR3. CDR3 sequence: CASIPGLSTDTQYF. The CDR3 DNA follows: TGTGCCAGCATCCCGGGACTATCCACAGATACGCAGTATTTT.

The rearrangement joins TRBV6-1 to TRBJ1-2; D gene ambiguous. Germline V gene data show CDR1 as MNHNS and CDR2 as SASEGT. The CDR3 has 12 amino acids. Trimming took off 2 bases at V and 7 bases at J, with 8 bases between the two ends. DNA for the CDR3: TGTGCCAGCAGTGAAATAACTCGTGGCTACACCTTC. The encoded protein is CASSEITRGYTF.